These 2 T cell receptor beta chains were all obtained from the same sample, sequenced in a study of technical replicates of blood from a handful of donors. Only in-frame clones appear in the TCRdb table, and some are missing; sequencing was by immunoSEQ multiplex PCR. The sample contains about 61,000 clones, around 97% of which appear only once. Material: T cells isolated from PBMCs. The source of these receptors is a human donor in good health.

The rearrangement uses TRBV5-1 and TRBJ2-2, with TRBD2 matching over 10 bases. The CDR3 consists of 16 residues. CDR1 and CDR2 (germline): SGHRS, YFSETQ. With 0 bases clipped from V and 3 bases from J, the junction kept 2 bases outside the gene matches. The CDR3 sequence: CASSLVGTSDTGELFF. The CDR3 DNA reads as TGCGCCAGCAGCTTGGTCGGGACTAGCGACACCGGGGAGCTGTTTTTT.

The chain joins TRBV27 to TRBJ2-7; possible D gene TRBD2, 6 bases. CDR1 and CDR2 (germline): MNHEY, SMNVEV (reference sequence). V dropped 0 bases and J dropped 2 bases, with 11 bases sitting between them. The CDR3 extends over 15 amino acids. CDR3 DNA: TGTGCCAGCAGTTTATCGTCAACGGGGGCCTACGAGCAGTACTTC. Protein product: CASSLSSTGAYEQYF.